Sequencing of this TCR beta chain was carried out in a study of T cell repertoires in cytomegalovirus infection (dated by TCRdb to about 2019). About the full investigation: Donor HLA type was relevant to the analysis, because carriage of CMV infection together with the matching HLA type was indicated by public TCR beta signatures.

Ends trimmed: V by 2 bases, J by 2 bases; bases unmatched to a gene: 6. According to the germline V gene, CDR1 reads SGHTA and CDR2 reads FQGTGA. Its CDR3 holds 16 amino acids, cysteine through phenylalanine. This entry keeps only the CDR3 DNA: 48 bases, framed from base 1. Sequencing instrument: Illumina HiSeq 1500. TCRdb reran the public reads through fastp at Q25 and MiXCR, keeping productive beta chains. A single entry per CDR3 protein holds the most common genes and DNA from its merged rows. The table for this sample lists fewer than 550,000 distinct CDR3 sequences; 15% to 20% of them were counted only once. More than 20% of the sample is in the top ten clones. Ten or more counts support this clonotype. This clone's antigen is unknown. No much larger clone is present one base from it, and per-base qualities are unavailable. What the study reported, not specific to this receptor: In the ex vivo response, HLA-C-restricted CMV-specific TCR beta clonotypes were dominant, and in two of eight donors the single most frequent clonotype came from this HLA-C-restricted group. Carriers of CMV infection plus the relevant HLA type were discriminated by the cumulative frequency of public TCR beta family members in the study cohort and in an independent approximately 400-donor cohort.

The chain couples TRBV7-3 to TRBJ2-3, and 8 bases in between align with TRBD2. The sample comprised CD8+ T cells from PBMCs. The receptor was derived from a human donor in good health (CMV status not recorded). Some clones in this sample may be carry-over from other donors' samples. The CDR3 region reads CASSLHGRAATDTQYF. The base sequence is TGTGCCAGCAGCTTACACGGGAGGGCCGCCACAGATACGCAGTATTTT.